The T cell receptor beta chain described here comes from a study of T cells in Graves' hyperthyroidism and ophthalmopathy. General observations from the study: From stable hyperthyroidism, ophthalmopathy was separated by a 13 V-J model. Blood also held most thyroid clonotypes expanded beyond 0.001. For ophthalmopathy, model prediction preceded onset by a median around 7 months.

CDR1 is MNHEY and CDR2 is SVGAGI in the germline V gene. There are 17 residues in the CDR3. The ends were cut back, 7 bases at V and 3 bases at J, with 24 bases in the middle. Concerning this clonotype itself: Antigen: not known.

Regions amplified from RNA transcripts were the TCR beta CDR3 regions. During a first-round RT-PCR of the TCR CDR3, the HTBI primer set was used. TCRdb reprocessed the multiplex PCR reads via MiXCR and lists one record per CDR3 protein. Among fewer than 650,000 distinct CDR3 sequences, approximately 49% were seen once, and the ten largest hold approximately 44%. The source material was peripheral blood or thyroid tissue (not recorded which). The receptor was derived from an adult woman with Graves' disease, either hyperthyroidism or ophthalmopathy (not recorded which). The rearrangement links TRBV6-5 to TRBJ1-2, with D possibly matching TRBD1 (6 bases). The CDR3 bases are TGTGCCAGCACCACACATCCCGGGCGGGGGGGCGACTATGGCTACACCTTC. Translation gives CASTTHPGRGGDYGYTF.